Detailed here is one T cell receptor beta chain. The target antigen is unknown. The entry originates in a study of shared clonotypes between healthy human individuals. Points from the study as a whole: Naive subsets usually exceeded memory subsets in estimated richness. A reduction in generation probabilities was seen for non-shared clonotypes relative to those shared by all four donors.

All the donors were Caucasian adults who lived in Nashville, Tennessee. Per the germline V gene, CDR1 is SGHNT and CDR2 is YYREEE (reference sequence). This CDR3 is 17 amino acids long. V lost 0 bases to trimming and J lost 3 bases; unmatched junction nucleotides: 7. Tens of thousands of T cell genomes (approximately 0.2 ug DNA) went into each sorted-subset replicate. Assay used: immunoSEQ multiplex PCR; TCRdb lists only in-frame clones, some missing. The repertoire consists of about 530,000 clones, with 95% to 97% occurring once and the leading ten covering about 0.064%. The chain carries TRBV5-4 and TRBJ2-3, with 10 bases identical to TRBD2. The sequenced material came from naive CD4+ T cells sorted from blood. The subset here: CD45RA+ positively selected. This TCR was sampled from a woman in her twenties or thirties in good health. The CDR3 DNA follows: TGTGCCAGCAGCTTGGATGGGCTAGCGGGAGTAACAGATACGCAGTATTTT. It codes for CASSLDGLAGVTDTQYF.